The entry below describes one TCR beta chain. What it binds is unknown. Clones were sequenced by immunoSEQ multiplex PCR, and TCRdb holds only the in-frame ones, with some missing. The table records under 2,500,000 clones, 95% of them present only once. This sample was taken from a study of shared clonotypes between healthy human individuals. Background on the study: Three plates each covered CD4 naive and memory; CD8 naive two, CD8 memory one.

Findings of the study overall: Incompleteness in sorted-subset sequencing, despite large depth, was shown by rarefaction. Generally, estimated richness proved larger in naive subsets than it did in memory subsets.

This sequence was found in a man between 18 and 35 years old in good health. The sequencing sample was made of naive CD4+ T cells sorted from blood. The subset was: CD45RA+ positively selected.

The CDR3 spells CASSVVGANTGELFF. The CDR3 DNA sequence: TGTGCCAGCAGCGTAGTTGGCGCAAACACCGGGGAGCTGTTTTTT. The chain links TRBV9 to TRBJ2-2; D not certain. Trimming stripped 0 bases from V and 2 bases from J, with 8 bases between. CDR1 and CDR2 from the germline V gene are SGDLS and YYNGEE. This CDR3 is 15 amino acids long.